This is a list of T cell receptor beta chains from one sample in a study of T cell responses to AZD1222 COVID-19 vaccine. Clones were sequenced by immunoSEQ multiplex PCR, and TCRdb holds only the in-frame ones, with some missing. The sample lists about 170,000 clones, 80% to 95% occurring once. Sequences were derived from peripheral blood, sampled on day 0 of AZD1222 vaccination. The receptor set was obtained from an adult in good health. Each CDR3 is given without its conserved first and last residue. Not all rows give a size; the values are once, few, many and, for expanded clones, a class.

clone size: -
V gene: TRBV11-2
CDR3 protein: ASSSEGYNFRGEYEQY

clone size: -
V gene: TRBV28
CDR3 protein: ASTMGDRKHGYT

clone size: -
V gene: TRBV27
CDR3 protein: ASSLAGSYEQY

clone size: -
V gene: TRBV5-8
CDR3 protein: ASNGRTGMNYEQY

clone size: -
V gene: TRBV6-5
CDR3 protein: ASSYVGQGGYEQY

clone size: -
V gene: TRBV29-1
CDR3 protein: SVLGQMNTEAF

clone size: -
V gene: TRBV11-2
CDR3 protein: ASSFAGFYEQY

clone size: -
V gene: TRBV14
CDR3 protein: ASSSDNYEQY

clone size: once
V gene: TRBV7-9
CDR3 protein: ASRAVDEKLF

clone size: few
V gene: TRBV5-4
CDR3 protein: ASSLYGINSPLH

clone size: few
V gene: TRBV7-9
CDR3 protein: ASSRPTGGVYEQY

clone size: -
V gene: TRBV5-1
CDR3 protein: ASSSGSNQREQF

clone size: -
V gene: TRBV7-7
CDR3 protein: ASSLNTGNQETQY

clone size: -
V gene: TRBV11-2
CDR3 protein: ASSFLAGGPGDTQY

clone size: -
V gene: TRBV24-1
CDR3 protein: ATSDLLDRDNEQF

clone size: -
V gene: TRBV5-1
CDR3 protein: ASSLGRVGYGYT

clone size: -
V gene: TRBV9
CDR3 protein: ASSGSPSGLIGYGYT

clone size: once
V gene: TRBV4-1
CDR3 protein: ASSQVYGDEQF

clone size: -
V gene: TRBV29-1
CDR3 protein: SVGRQGAAF

clone size: -
V gene: TRBV6-5
CDR3 protein: ASSFTGSSYNEQF

clone size: -
V gene: TRBV18
CDR3 protein: ASSPTLAGGNNEQF

clone size: -
V gene: TRBV11-2
CDR3 protein: ASSSLTGHSRRYYNEQF

clone size: once
V gene: TRBV6-5
CDR3 protein: ASIHGPDYNSPLH

clone size: -
V gene: TRBV3-1/TRBV3-2
CDR3 protein: ASSQDFVKPSGYT

clone size: -
V gene: TRBV11-2
CDR3 protein: ASSPGRGSNTEAF

clone size: -
V gene: TRBV10-1
CDR3 protein: ASSRGTSGRAGYEQY

clone size: -
V gene: TRBV9
CDR3 protein: ASSGGLWADTEAF

clone size: -
V gene: TRBV30
CDR3 protein: AWSVDTMNTEAF

clone size: -
V gene: TRBV19
CDR3 protein: ASSLWGDNYGYT

clone size: -
V gene: TRBV27
CDR3 protein: ASSLVGQGVRQPQH

clone size: -
V gene: TRBV25-1
CDR3 protein: ASSVGTPDSYEQY

clone size: -
V gene: TRBV10-1
CDR3 protein: ASSSLQGGTGNTIY

clone size: -
V gene: TRBV19
CDR3 protein: ASSIVSVGQPQH

clone size: -
V gene: TRBV6-5
CDR3 protein: ASRWTDSNQPQH

clone size: -
V gene: TRBV6-5
CDR3 protein: ASTSMQGDYYEQY

clone size: -
V gene: TRBV4-1
CDR3 protein: ASSQIGDRGLHQPQH

clone size: -
V gene: TRBV5-1
CDR3 protein: ASSLDAGSTPSGDTQY

clone size: -
V gene: TRBV21-1
CDR3 protein: ASSKVGQGAFYGYT

clone size: once
V gene: TRBV5-1
CDR3 protein: ASSLDGTGLETQY

clone size: once
V gene: TRBV5-1
CDR3 protein: ASRVGEGPSPLH

clone size: -
V gene: TRBV10-1
CDR3 protein: ASSESTTGYGYT

clone size: -
V gene: TRBV29-1
CDR3 protein: SVIQTSGAGTGELF

clone size: -
V gene: TRBV5-1
CDR3 protein: ASSLTGMETQY

clone size: -
V gene: TRBV15
CDR3 protein: ATSRDGGNYGYT

clone size: -
V gene: TRBV29-1
CDR3 protein: SVEVPGEKETQY

clone size: once
V gene: TRBV10-3
CDR3 protein: AIIGGVAGELF

clone size: -
V gene: TRBV7-9
CDR3 protein: ASSLDGGIGTDTQY

clone size: -
V gene: TRBV3-1/TRBV3-2
CDR3 protein: ASSPIAGGLYEQY

clone size: -
V gene: TRBV19
CDR3 protein: ASSILSLGRGEAF

clone size: -
V gene: TRBV5-6
CDR3 protein: ASSLAGLHTDTQY

clone size: -
V gene: TRBV5-1
CDR3 protein: ASSYRGPGSSYNEQF

clone size: -
V gene: TRBV3-1/TRBV3-2
CDR3 protein: ASSQDRGYTEAF